These 28 T cell receptor beta chains were all obtained from the same sample, sequenced in a study of blood T cell repertoires in COVID-19. Only in-frame clones appear in the TCRdb table, and some are missing; sequencing was by immunoSEQ multiplex PCR. Of around 220,000 clones listed, 80% to 90% are singletons. Sequenced: peripheral blood. Receptors were obtained from a man aged 50 or older with acute or convalescent COVID-19.

The V and J genes are TRBV5-4 and TRBJ1-2; tentative D call: TRBD1 (5 bases). Trimming pared 0 bases from V and 3 bases from J, leaving 9 bases between. CDR1 is SGHNT and CDR2 is YYREEE in the germline V gene (reference sequence). CDR3 length: 14 residues. CDR3 sequence reads: CASSLGGRDYGYTF. The CDR3 DNA is TGTGCCAGCAGCTTGGGAGGCAGGGACTATGGCTACACCTTC.

This clone was picked up one time. CDR3 nucleotide sequence: TGCGCCAGCAACCCAGGGGGCAACAACTATGGCTACACCTTC. Its protein product is CASNPGGNNYGYTF. The chain uses TRBV10-2 and TRBJ1-2, with 8 bases that match TRBD1. The V gene end was trimmed by 7 bases and the J gene end by 2 bases; junction bases not matched to a gene: 6. The CDR3 runs 14 residues. Germline CDR1 is WSHSY and CDR2 is SAAADI.

The gene calls are TRBV7-9 and TRBJ2-1; weak D call: TRBD2 (6 bases). CDR1 and CDR2 (germline): SEHNR, FQNEAQ (reference sequence). Between the trimmed V and J ends, which lost 1 base and 8 bases, there was a span of 15 bases. The CDR3 runs to 15 residues. CDR3 in DNA: TGTGCCAGCAGCTTAGATGCGACTAGGTCGGATGAGCAGTTCTTC. It codes for CASSLDATRSDEQFF.

The gene calls are TRBV7-2 and TRBJ1-2, with TRBD1 as a possible D gene (6 bases). Trimming took 3 bases from V and 5 from J, leaving 10 bases between them. The length of the CDR3 is 13 residues. CDR1 and CDR2 (germline): SGHTA, FQGNSA. The CDR3: CASSFSGAYGYTF. CDR3 coding DNA: TGTGCCAGCAGCTTCTCAGGGGCATATGGCTACACCTTC.

The chain couples TRBV19 to TRBJ1-1, with D maybe TRBD1 (6 bases). The germline V gene has CDR1 LNHDA and CDR2 SQIVND (reference sequence). The length of the CDR3 is 15 residues. The ends were cut back, 3 bases at V and 10 bases at J, with 21 bases in the middle. DNA of the CDR3: TGTGCCAGTAGTATTACCCACGGACAGCCCACAAGAGCTTTCTTT. Its translation is CASSITHGQPTRAFF. The variable domain in full, with the rest retrieved from reference TRBV19 and TRBJ1-1, is DGGITQSPKYLFRKEGQNVTLSCEQNLNHDAMYWYRQDPGQGLRLIYYSQIVNDFQKGDIAEGYSVSREKKESFPLTVTSAQKNPTAFYLCASSITHGQPTRAFFGQGTRLTVV.

The V gene is TRBV10-3, the J gene TRBJ1-5; 8 bases map to TRBD1. This CDR3 is 13 amino acids long. Unmatched junction bases numbered 2, after V lost 6 bases and J lost 4 bases. The V gene's germline CDR1 is ENHRY and CDR2 SYGVKD. CDR3 loop: CAIRGQANQPQHF. In DNA form, the CDR3 reads TGTGCCATCAGGGGACAGGCTAATCAGCCCCAGCATTTT.

This chain links TRBV3-1 (or the pseudogene TRBV3-2) with TRBJ2-3; TRBD2 is a possible D gene (5 bases). Trimming removed 4 bases at V and 5 bases at J, with 16 bases between. Germline V CDR1 and CDR2: LGHDT, YNNKEL (reference sequence). This CDR3 is built from 15 residues. CDR3 amino acids: CASSRLGGLRDTQYF. The CDR3 DNA is TGTGCCAGCAGCCGGCTCGGAGGATTAAGAGATACGCAGTATTTT.

The V and J genes are TRBV7-6 and TRBJ2-3, with 9 bases identical to TRBD1. The CDR3 spans 16 residues. Losses at the gene ends were 5 bases for V and 4 bases for J; bases not matched to a gene: 10. Per the germline V gene, CDR1 is SGHVS and CDR2 is FNYEAQ. The CDR3 DNA reads TGTGCCAGCAGCCCTCACGGGACAGGGAATGCAGATACGCAGTATTTT. Encoded protein: CASSPHGTGNADTQYF. The full variable domain, rest sourced from reference TRBV7-6 and TRBJ2-3, is GAGVSQSPRYKVTKRGQDVALRCDPISGHVSLYWYRQALGQGPEFLTYFNYEAQQDKSGLPNDRFSAERPEGSISTLTIQRTEQRDSAMYRCASSPHGTGNADTQYFGPGTRLTVL.

V is TRBV20-1 and J is TRBJ2-1, with D perhaps TRBD2 (5 bases). From germline, CDR1 is DFQATT and CDR2 SNEGSKA (reference sequence). This CDR3 region has 15 residues. The V and J ends lost 3 bases and 2 bases respectively, with 14 bases between them. This CDR3 is CSASSREGAYNEQFF. DNA for the CDR3: TGCAGTGCTAGTTCACGAGAGGGCGCCTACAATGAGCAGTTCTTC.

The CDR3 DNA reads TGCGCCAGCAGCCGAGTTCCGGGGGGAGTATACAATGAGCAGTTCTTC. It is translated as CASSRVPGGVYNEQFF. The J gene is TRBJ2-1, the V gene TRBV5-1; 7 nucleotides line up with TRBD2. This CDR3 region has 16 residues. Per germline, CDR1 SGHRS and CDR2 YFSETQ. J was trimmed by 4 bases and V by 4 bases; bases with no gene match: 11.

DNA of the CDR3: TGTGCCAGCAGTTTATCGACAGGGGGCTCTGGAAACACCATATATTTT. Its translation: CASSLSTGGSGNTIYF. The chain links TRBV27 to TRBJ1-3; 9 nucleotides line up with TRBD1. J lost 0 bases, V lost 0 bases, and 0 bases had no gene match. This CDR3 is built from 16 residues. Germline values: CDR1 MNHEY, CDR2 SMNVEV (reference sequence).

CDR3: CASSYLGGGELFF. The CDR3 bases are TGTGCCAGCAGTTATTTGGGGGGCGGGGAGCTGTTTTTT. This rearrangement joins TRBV6-2 or TRBV6-3 to TRBJ2-2; D perhaps matches TRBD2 (6 bases). V was trimmed by 3 bases and J by 7 bases, leaving 9 bases between them. The V gene's germline CDR1 is MNHEY and CDR2 SVGEGT. This CDR3 region has 13 residues.

The V and J genes are TRBV10-2 and TRBJ1-5, with TRBD1 matching over 7 bases. This CDR3 comprises 14 residues. Germline V CDR1 and CDR2: WSHSY, SAAADI. Trimming at V came to 5 bases and at J to 9 bases, leaving 10 bases not matched to a gene. CDR3 nucleotides: TGCGCCAGCAGTCCCGACAGGGACCAAGGGCCCCAGCATTTT. This codes for CASSPDRDQGPQHF.

V is TRBV7-3 and J is TRBJ2-1; 8 bases are a match to TRBD1. V was clipped by 1 base and J by 6 bases; unmatched bases: 5. Germline loops: CDR1 SGHTA, CDR2 FQGTGA. This CDR3 comprises 15 residues. The CDR3 region has the DNA TGTGCCAGCAGCTTAAGCGGACAGGGTCGCAATGAGCAGTTCTTC. It is translated as CASSLSGQGRNEQFF.

The chain uses TRBV29-1 and TRBJ2-1; the D gene is possibly TRBD2 (5 bases). The V gene's germline CDR1 is SQVTM and CDR2 ANQGSEA. The V end was cut by 0 bases, the J end by 6 bases, with 12 bases between. The CDR3 is 14 residues long. The CDR3 here is CSVEDRPLANEQFF. CDR3 bases: TGCAGCGTTGAAGATAGGCCCCTAGCCAATGAGCAGTTCTTC.

The chain carries TRBV29-1 and TRBJ1-2; TRBD1 aligns across 8 bases. CDR3 length equals 11 residues. Trimming took 7 bases from V and 8 from J; bases not matched to a gene: 6. Per germline, CDR1 SQVTM and CDR2 ANQGSEA. This CDR3 is CSDGQGLGYTF. Written as DNA, the CDR3 is TGCAGCGACGGACAGGGCCTAGGCTACACCTTC.

This chain connects TRBV6-5 to TRBJ2-5; 12 bases are shared with TRBD2. CDR1 is MNHEY, CDR2 SVGAGI, per germline. J was trimmed by 5 bases and V by 6 bases; bases with no gene match: 1. CDR3 size: 13 residues. CDR3 nucleotide sequence: TGTGCCAGCAGAACTAGCGGGGGGGAGACCCAGTACTTC. Its protein product is CASRTSGGETQYF.

V usage is TRBV7-8 and J usage is TRBJ1-2; no clear D. Germline V gene sequence: CDR1 SGHVS, CDR2 FQNEAQ. The CDR3 contains 16 residues. V was pared by 0 bases and J by 7 bases, with 18 bases between. This CDR3 is CASSLARPGRLGGYTF. The CDR3 nucleotides read TGTGCCAGCAGCTTAGCGAGACCGGGGAGGTTAGGTGGCTACACCTTC.

V is TRBV15 and J is TRBJ2-5; a weak D match, TRBD2 (6 bases). The CDR3 is 16 amino acids. V lost 4 bases and J 6 bases, leaving 21 bases between the germline ends. Germline CDR1 LNHNV, CDR2 YYDKDF (reference sequence). CDR3 residues: CATSKIRRQGLKTQYF. The DNA of the CDR3 is TGTGCCACCAGCAAGATCCGTCGGCAGGGACTGAAGACCCAGTACTTC. Full variable domain (missing parts from reference TRBV15 and TRBJ2-5): DAMVIQNPRYQVTQFGKPVTLSCSQTLNHNVMYWYQQKSSQAPKLLFHYYDKDFNNEADTPDNFQSRRPNTSFCFLDIRSPGLGDTAMYLCATSKIRRQGLKTQYFGPGTRLLVL.

This rearrangement joins TRBV4-2 to TRBJ1-6, with 9 positions matching TRBD1. The CDR3 is 17 amino acids. After removal of 3 bases from V and 14 bases from J, the junction contained 17 bases not matched to a gene. Germline lookup yields CDR1 LGHNA and CDR2 YNFKEQ. The CDR3 DNA is TGTGCCAGCAGCCACCCTGCCGGGACAGGGCTGGGCGGAGCCCTCCACTTT. Amino acid sequence: CASSHPAGTGLGGALHF.

The chain has TRBV7-6 and TRBJ2-7, with 10 bases lining up with TRBD2. Germline CDR1 is SGHVS and CDR2 is FNYEAQ. The CDR3 loop spans 17 amino acids. J gave up 2 bases and V 1 base, and 8 bases lay outside the gene matches. The CDR3 DNA sequence: TGTGCCAGCAGCTTAGTTTCATCTAGCGGGGGAACCTACGAGCAGTACTTC. Translation: CASSLVSSSGGTYEQYF.

The chain links TRBV6-6 to TRBJ1-3; no firm D call. This CDR3 has 15 residues. The ends were cut back, 2 bases at V and 0 bases at J, with 8 bases in the middle. Germline V gives CDR1 MNHNY, CDR2 SVGAGI (reference sequence). The CDR3 protein is CASSYVGSSGNTIYF. CDR3 in DNA: TGTGCCAGCAGTTACGTTGGCAGCTCTGGAAACACCATATATTTT.

The V gene is TRBV7-9, the J gene TRBJ1-5; D is unclear. The length of the CDR3 is 12 residues. V shed 2 bases and J shed 5 bases, with 4 bases lying between them. From germline, CDR1 is SEHNR and CDR2 FQNEAQ (reference sequence). CDR3: CASSLRDQPQHF. The CDR3 DNA reads as TGTGCCAGCAGCTTACGGGATCAGCCCCAGCATTTT.

J is TRBJ2-5 and V is TRBV7-9; TRBD2 matches 10 bases. J gave up 5 bases and V 4 bases, and 7 bases lay outside the gene matches. From germline, CDR1 is SEHNR and CDR2 FQNEAQ (reference sequence). This CDR3 comprises 15 residues. CDR3 sequence reads: CASSSPGLAIETQYF. The CDR3 DNA reads TGTGCCAGCAGCTCTCCGGGACTAGCGATCGAGACCCAGTACTTC. The entire variable domain, with the rest obtained from reference TRBV7-9 and TRBJ2-5, is as follows: DTGVSQNPRHKITKRGQNVTFRCDPISEHNRLYWYRQTLGQGPEFLTYFQNEAQLEKSRLLSDRFSAERPKGSFSTLEIQRTEQGDSAMYLCASSSPGLAIETQYFGPGTRLLVL.

The chain links TRBV10-2 to TRBJ2-5; 10 positions match TRBD1. Germline trimming cut 6 bases from V and 1 base from J; bases unmatched to any gene: 5. The CDR3 has 15 residues. CDR1 WSHSY and CDR2 SAAADI come from the germline V gene. CDR3 in amino acids: CASSLTGGLQETQYF. Here the CDR3 DNA reads TGCGCCAGCAGCCTGACAGGGGGCCTCCAAGAGACCCAGTACTTC.

The CDR3, as DNA: TGTGCCAGCAGCTTCCGTACAGGGGAAGCTTTCTTT. Translating gives CASSFRTGEAFF. The genes are TRBV7-9 and TRBJ1-1; D is perhaps TRBD1 (6 bases). CDR3 length: 12 residues. Germline assignment: CDR1 SEHNR and CDR2 FQNEAQ (reference sequence). V gave up 3 bases and J gave up 8 bases, with 10 bases separating them.

The genes are TRBV5-1 and TRBJ2-2; 9 positions agree with TRBD2. Germline-derived CDR1 and CDR2 are SGHRS and YFSETQ. The V segment lost 0 bases and the J segment 8 bases; nucleotides outside the gene matches: 5. The CDR3 contains 15 residues. DNA of the CDR3: TGCGCCAGCAGCTTGGTAGCGGGGGACTCAGGGGAGCTGTTTTTT. It translates to CASSLVAGDSGELFF.

This chain connects TRBV27 to TRBJ1-2, with 8 bases identical to TRBD1. The CDR3 length is 14 residues. Per germline, CDR1 MNHEY and CDR2 SMNVEV (reference sequence). Losses at the gene ends were 2 bases for V and 4 bases for J; bases not matched to a gene: 3. The CDR3 here is CASSLGQGGYGYTF. In nucleotides, the CDR3 is TGTGCCAGCAGTTTAGGACAGGGAGGCTATGGCTACACCTTC.